Below, 25 T cell receptor beta chains from the same sample are listed, as sequenced in a study of blood T cell repertoires in COVID-19. TCRdb's table, derived via immunoSEQ multiplex PCR, lists solely in-frame clones and lacks some. This sample yields roughly 430,000 clones, of which nearly 90% are seen a single time; 1.4% belongs to the top ten. Sample: PBMCs or T cells enriched from blood (not recorded which). These receptors all come from a woman aged 18-29 years who had been exposed to COVID-19.

V is TRBV7-3 and J is TRBJ2-5, with D possibly being TRBD2 (6 bases). Trimming took off 6 bases at V and 2 bases at J, with 25 bases between the two ends. Germline V gene lookup returns CDR1 SGHTA and CDR2 FQGTGA. This CDR3 comprises 18 residues. This CDR3 is CASSQRRGEKRTQETQYF. In DNA, the CDR3 is TGTGCCAGCAGTCAAAGGCGCGGGGAGAAACGGACTCAAGAGACCCAGTACTTC.

CDR3 residues: CASSPGLAGYNEQFF. The CDR3 nucleotides are TGTGCCAGCAGCCCGGGACTAGCGGGGTACAATGAGCAGTTCTTC. The gene calls are TRBV4-2 and TRBJ2-1; TRBD2 agrees at 13 bases. Germline CDR1 reads LGHNA; CDR2 reads YNFKEQ. Losses at the gene ends were 4 bases for V and 4 bases for J; bases not matched to a gene: 1. The CDR3 covers 15 residues.

This sequence joins TRBV14 and TRBJ2-1, with D possibly TRBD2 on 5 matching bases. CDR1 is SGHDN and CDR2 is FVKESK in the germline V gene. The CDR3 loop spans 16 amino acids. Trimming left V 2 bases short and J 6 bases short, with 17 bases between. CDR3 region: CASSQLRRAGGNEQFF. Here the CDR3 DNA reads TGTGCCAGCAGCCAACTCCGTCGGGCGGGTGGCAATGAGCAGTTCTTC. Complete variable domain (other parts from reference TRBV14 and TRBJ2-1): EAGVTQFPSHSVIEKGQTVTLRCDPISGHDNLYWYRRVMGKEIKFLLHFVKESKQDESGMPNNRFLAERTGGTYSTLKVQPAELEDSGVYFCASSQLRRAGGNEQFFGPGTRLTVL.

The chain couples TRBV5-6 to TRBJ1-4; 10 nucleotides match TRBD1. CDR1 and CDR2 (germline): SGHDT, YYEEEE. The CDR3 is 16 amino acids. J lost 5 bases, V lost 4 bases, and 8 bases had no gene match. The CDR3 DNA sequence: TGTGCCAGCAGCCTGTTACCGGGACAGGGGAATGAAAAACTGTTTTTT. It specifies CASSLLPGQGNEKLFF.

The chain is built from TRBV10-3 and TRBJ1-2; TRBD1 matches 8 bases. V lost 2 bases to trimming and J lost 8 bases; unmatched junction nucleotides: 10. Germline V CDR1 and CDR2: ENHRY, SYGVKD. The CDR3 is 15 amino acids. Here the CDR3 reads CAISEQGQGISGYTF. The CDR3 DNA reads as TGTGCCATCAGTGAGCAAGGACAGGGAATAAGCGGCTACACCTTC.

The CDR3 DNA is TGTGCCAGCAGTTTTGGACTTCCAAACACTGAAGCTTTCTTT. Translating gives CASSFGLPNTEAFF. This chain joins TRBV28 and TRBJ1-1; unclear D gene. V gave up 3 bases and J gave up 2 bases, with 10 bases separating them. Looked up from germline, CDR1 is MDHEN and CDR2 is SYDVKM. This CDR3 is 14 amino acids long.

The DNA for the CDR3 is TGTGCCAGCAGCTGGGGGGGAATAGGGGCGCCGAACACTGAAGCTTTCTTT. Residues: CASSWGGIGAPNTEAFF. The chain couples TRBV7-2 to TRBJ1-1; weak D call: TRBD1 (5 bases). Germline V CDR1 and CDR2: SGHTA, FQGNSA. This CDR3 has 17 amino acids. V lost 4 bases, J lost 1 base, and 19 bases lay in between.

The rearrangement joins TRBV28 to TRBJ1-6; 8 bases align to TRBD1. The CDR3 has 13 amino acids. From germline, CDR1 is MDHEN and CDR2 SYDVKM. J was trimmed by 10 bases and V by 6 bases; bases with no gene match: 5. For the CDR3, the DNA is TGTGCCAGCAGCCCGGACAGGGTATCACCCCTCCACTTT. Protein: CASSPDRVSPLHF.

This clone was recorded a few times. This chain uses TRBV5-1 with TRBJ1-6; 9 nucleotides align to TRBD1. The trim removed 2 bases at V and 4 bases at J, leaving 1 base unmatched. The germline gives CDR1 SGHRS, CDR2 YFSETQ. CDR3 length: 15 residues. Here the CDR3 reads CASSFGQGYNSPLHF. In nucleotides, the CDR3 is TGCGCCAGCAGCTTCGGACAGGGGTATAATTCACCCCTCCACTTT. The full variable domain, rest sourced from reference TRBV5-1 and TRBJ1-6, is KAGVTQTPRYLIKTRGQQVTLSCSPISGHRSVSWYQQTPGQGLQFLFEYFSETQRNKGNFPGRFSGRQFSNSRSEMNVSTLELGDSALYLCASSFGQGYNSPLHFGNGTRLTVT.

The CDR3 region has the DNA TGTGCCAGCAGCCCCAGTTTTGGGGGCCGATCCTCTGGGGGGGCCAACGTCCTGACTTTC. Translating gives CASSPSFGGRSSGGANVLTF. This chain joins TRBV6-6 and TRBJ2-6, with a tentative D call TRBD1 (6 bases). Between the trimmed V and J ends, which lost 6 bases and 4 bases, there was a span of 28 bases. The CDR3 sequence is 20 residues long. Germline-derived CDR1 and CDR2 are MNHNY and SVGAGI (reference sequence).

The chain employs TRBV7-2 and TRBJ2-1; 16 nucleotides line up with TRBD2. The junction had 6 bases not matched to a gene; V was cut back by 6 bases and J by 7 bases. This CDR3 region has 16 residues. Germline V gene lookup returns CDR1 SGHTA and CDR2 FQGNSA. CDR3 residues: CASRKGLAGGSNEQFF. The CDR3, as DNA: TGTGCCAGCAGAAAGGGACTAGCGGGGGGGTCGAATGAGCAGTTCTTC.

This clone was found once. This sequence joins TRBV7-2 and TRBJ1-3; D unclear. Germline CDR1 SGHTA, CDR2 FQGNSA. This CDR3 contains 13 residues. Trimming removed 1 base from V and 4 bases from J, with 5 bases in between. CDR3 loop: CASSLGPGNTIYF. As DNA, the CDR3 is TGTGCCAGCAGCTTAGGGCCGGGAAACACCATATATTTT.

The V gene is TRBV18, the J gene TRBJ2-5; D is undetermined. V was pared by 5 bases and J by 0 bases, with 4 bases between. The CDR3 has 12 residues. Germline loops: CDR1 KGHSH, CDR2 LQKENI. CDR3 residues: CASSSNQETQYF. The CDR3 region has the DNA TGTGCCAGCTCATCAAACCAAGAGACCCAGTACTTC.

This clone was observed a few times. The chain employs TRBV4-3 and TRBJ2-7; D is perhaps TRBD2 (5 bases). This CDR3 region has 15 residues. Germline V CDR1 and CDR2: LGHNA, YSLEER. V was cut by 0 bases and J by 2 bases, with 11 bases left in between. CDR3: CASSQERGGPYEQYF. The CDR3 region has the DNA TGCGCCAGCAGCCAAGAAAGAGGAGGACCCTACGAGCAGTACTTC.

The CDR3 sequence is CATSDSPHSRRDSGNTIYF. CDR3 DNA sequence: TGTGCCACCAGTGATTCGCCCCATTCCCGGCGGGACTCTGGAAACACCATATATTTT. V is TRBV24-1 and J is TRBJ1-3, with D unresolved. V dropped 2 bases and J dropped 0 bases, with 19 bases sitting between them. From germline, CDR1 is KGHDR and CDR2 SFDVKD. The CDR3 runs to 19 residues.

This chain uses TRBV28 with TRBJ1-4, with 10 bases lining up with TRBD1. Germline V CDR1 and CDR2: MDHEN, SYDVKM. This CDR3 has 14 residues. V lost 3 bases, J lost 10 bases, and 5 bases stayed unmatched. CDR3 amino acids: CASSLPGTGVKLFF. In DNA, the CDR3 is TGTGCCAGCAGTTTGCCTGGGACAGGGGTAAAACTGTTTTTT.

This clone appeared a single time. The V and J genes are TRBV30 and TRBJ1-2; D is ambiguous. Germline V gene lookup returns CDR1 GTSNPN and CDR2 SVGIG (reference sequence). This CDR3 has 12 amino acids. V was cut by 1 base and J by 2 bases, with 5 bases left in between. Here the CDR3 DNA reads TGTGCCTGGAGTGGGCGGAACTATGGCTACACCTTC. It codes for CAWSGRNYGYTF.

The genes are TRBV14 and TRBJ1-4; tentative D call: TRBD1 (5 bases). CDR1 and CDR2 (germline): SGHDN, FVKESK. CDR3 length: 15 residues. V lost 2 bases, J lost 3 bases, and 10 bases lay in between. The CDR3: CASSQIGAANEKLFF. Written as DNA, the CDR3 is TGTGCCAGCAGCCAAATAGGGGCGGCTAATGAAAAACTGTTTTTT.

The J gene is TRBJ2-7, the V gene TRBV29-1; maybe TRBD2 (5 bases). Trimming stripped 6 bases from V and 5 bases from J, with 11 bases between. The CDR3 spans 11 residues. The germline V gene encodes CDR1 SQVTM and CDR2 ANQGSEA. CDR3 sequence reads: CSVPPGDEQYF. The CDR3 DNA is TGCAGCGTCCCCCCCGGGGACGAGCAGTACTTC.

CDR3: CATSDRVSGNEQFF. In DNA form, the CDR3 reads TGTGCCACCTCGGACAGGGTTTCGGGCAATGAGCAGTTCTTC. This sequence joins TRBV24-1 and TRBJ2-1; 8 positions match TRBD1. With 9 bases clipped from V and 6 bases from J, the junction kept 9 bases outside the gene matches. The V gene's germline CDR1 is KGHDR and CDR2 SFDVKD. The CDR3 extends over 14 amino acids.

The chain recombines TRBV2 with TRBJ1-5; TRBD1 aligns across 10 bases. The CDR3 length is 19 residues. The trim removed 8 bases at V and 3 bases at J, leaving 19 bases unmatched. Per the germline V gene, CDR1 is SNHLY and CDR2 is FYNNEI. The CDR3 DNA is TGTGCCAGCCGACAGCATACTCTGAGGGACAGGGGAACCAATCAGCCCCAGCATTTT. Protein: CASRQHTLRDRGTNQPQHF. Filled out from reference TRBV2 and TRBJ1-5, the complete variable domain reads EPEVTQTPSHQVTQMGQEVILRCVPISNHLYFYWYRQILGQKVEFLVSFYNNEISEKSEIFDDQFSVERPDGSNFTLKIRSTKLEDSAMYFCASRQHTLRDRGTNQPQHFGDGTRLSIL.

This clone turned up a few times. V usage is TRBV20-1 and J usage is TRBJ1-4; no clear D gene. V was trimmed by 3 bases and J by 6 bases, leaving 11 bases between them. The CDR3 runs 13 residues. From germline, CDR1 is DFQATT and CDR2 SNEGSKA (reference sequence). CDR3 sequence (DNA): TGCAGTGCTAGTAAGAGGCCGGATGAAAAACTGTTTTTT. Its protein product is CSASKRPDEKLFF.

The rearrangement links TRBV5-1 to TRBJ2-7, with D hard to call. The V end lost 0 bases, the J end lost 0 bases, and 10 bases lay between the germline ends. This CDR3 has 15 amino acids. The germline V gene has CDR1 SGHRS and CDR2 YFSETQ. The CDR3 DNA is TGCGCCAGCAGCTTGGACCTTGGCGGCTCCTACGAGCAGTACTTC. Translating gives CASSLDLGGSYEQYF. Full variable domain (remainder filled in from reference TRBV5-1 and TRBJ2-7): KAGVTQTPRYLIKTRGQQVTLSCSPISGHRSVSWYQQTPGQGLQFLFEYFSETQRNKGNFPGRFSGRQFSNSRSEMNVSTLELGDSALYLCASSLDLGGSYEQYFGPGTRLTVT.

The chain recombines TRBV5-1 with TRBJ2-1; TRBD2 is a possible D gene (5 bases). Trimming cost V 0 bases and J 1 base, with 14 bases left between them. CDR1 and CDR2 from the germline V gene are SGHRS and YFSETQ. The CDR3 runs to 17 residues. CDR3 coding DNA: TGCGCCAGCAGCTTGGCCTCGGGGTCTCTTTCCTACAATGAGCAGTTCTTC. It translates to CASSLASGSLSYNEQFF.

This chain uses TRBV7-6 with TRBJ2-1; D uncertain. V lost 4 bases and J lost 6, with 10 bases in between. Germline CDR1 is SGHVS and CDR2 is FNYEAQ. This CDR3 contains 13 residues. The CDR3 bases are TGTGCCAGCAGCTCGACTCACGGCAATGAGCAGTTCTTC. It codes for CASSSTHGNEQFF.